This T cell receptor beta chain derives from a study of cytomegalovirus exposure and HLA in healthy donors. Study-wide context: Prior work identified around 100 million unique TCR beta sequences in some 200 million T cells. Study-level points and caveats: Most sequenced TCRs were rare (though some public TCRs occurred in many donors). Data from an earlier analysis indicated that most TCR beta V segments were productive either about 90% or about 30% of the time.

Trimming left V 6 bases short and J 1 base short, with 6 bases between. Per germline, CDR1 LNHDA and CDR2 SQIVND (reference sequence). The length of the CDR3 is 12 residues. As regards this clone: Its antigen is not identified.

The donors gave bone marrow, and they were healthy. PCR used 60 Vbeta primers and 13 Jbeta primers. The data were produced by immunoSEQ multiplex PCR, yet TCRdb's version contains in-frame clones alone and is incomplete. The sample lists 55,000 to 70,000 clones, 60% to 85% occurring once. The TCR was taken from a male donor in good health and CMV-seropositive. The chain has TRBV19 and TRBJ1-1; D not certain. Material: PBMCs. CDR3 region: CASRSGNTEAFF. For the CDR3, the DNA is TGTGCCAGTAGATCAGGGAACACTGAAGCTTTCTTT.